The 7 T cell receptor beta chains listed next were all sequenced from one sample in a study of T cells expressing NK-cell markers (dated by TCRdb to 2020 to 2021). Receptor amplification or capture employed 5' RACE. Instrument used: Illumina HiSeq 2000. TCRdb reprocessed the reads into one record per CDR3 protein sequence, lacking DNA. This sample's listing comprises 300,000 or so distinct CDR3 sequences. The leading ten clones occupy roughly 4.2% of the sample. The sequenced material came from blood T cells: a sorted CD56 or NKG2C T cell subset, CD4+ or CD8+ T cells, or bulk PBMC T cells (not recorded which). The receptors here all came from a woman aged 18-69 years in good health.

The V gene is TRBV4-3, the J gene TRBJ1-4; the D call from TCRdb, TRBD1, cannot be confirmed without DNA. The CDR3 runs to 13 residues. In germline, CDR1 is LGHNA, CDR2 YSLEER. CDR3 sequence: CASSQDRVEKLFF.

The chain has TRBV20-1 and TRBJ2-3; the TCRdb D gene call, TRBD2, has no DNA to confirm it. CDR1 is DFQATT, CDR2 SNEGSKA, per germline (reference sequence). The CDR3 spans 15 residues. This chain's CDR3 is CSAGTSGILSDTQYF.

The V and J genes are TRBV2 and TRBJ2-5; TCRdb's D call, TRBD2, is unchecked because there is no DNA. The CDR3 has 18 residues. Germline lookup yields CDR1 SNHLY and CDR2 FYNNEI. The CDR3 sequence is CASSPGPRTSGRAKTQYF.

V gene TRBV29-1 combines with J gene TRBJ2-5; TCRdb outputs TRBD2, but without DNA this stays unchecked. The CDR3 totals 12 residues. Germline CDR1 and CDR2: SQVTM and ANQGSEA. The chain's CDR3 is CSVHKAEETQYF.

J is TRBJ2-1 and V is TRBV19; as DNA is missing, the TRBD2 call by TCRdb cannot be tested. This CDR3 comprises 15 residues. The germline V gene has CDR1 LNHDA and CDR2 SQIVND (reference sequence). The CDR3 loop is CASRPRTSWGNEQFF.

The CDR3 spells CASSTTSGGINEQFF. The J gene is TRBJ2-1, the V gene TRBV6-1; TCRdb's D gene call, TRBD2, goes unchecked for lack of DNA. The CDR3 is made up of 15 amino acids. Germline-derived CDR1 and CDR2 are MNHNS and SASEGT.

The V gene is TRBV7-2, the J gene TRBJ2-5; TCRdb's assignment of TRBD2 cannot be checked, as there is no DNA. The CDR3 has 16 residues. The germline CDR1 and CDR2 sequences are SGHTA and FQGNSA. The CDR3: CASSLFPSGRGETQYF. The full variable domain, its missing parts supplied by reference TRBV7-2 and TRBJ2-5, is GAGVSQSPSNKVTEKGKDVELRCDPISGHTALYWYRQSLGQGLEFLIYFQGNSAPDKSGLPSDRFSAERTGGSVSTLTIQRTQQEDSAVYLCASSLFPSGRGETQYFGPGTRLLVL.